The present TCR beta chain was sequenced within a study of blood T cell repertoires in COVID-19. For the study at large: From the United States, Italy and Spain came samples of acute and convalescent COVID-19.

Profiling relied on immunoSEQ multiplex PCR, and the TCRdb table lists in-frame clones only, not all of them. The data hold approximately 90,000 clones, with approximately 85% observed a single time. The CDR3 has 13 residues. CDR1 and CDR2 (germline): SQVTM, ANQGSEA. V lost 7 bases, J lost 4 bases, and 16 bases lay in between. Sequences were obtained from peripheral blood. This chain joins TRBV29-1 and TRBJ1-2, with D perhaps TRBD1 (6 bases). This clonotype was sampled from a human donor in a cohort sampled during active COVID-19. CDR3 coding DNA: TGCAGCGCGGAACCCGGGACACTCTATGGCTACACCTTC. Translation gives CSAEPGTLYGYTF.